Presented here are 18 T cell receptor beta chains from one specimen sequenced in a study of tumor-infiltrating lymphocytes in primary liver carcinoma. Total RNA amounting to roughly 0.5 ug was the source from which TCR beta cDNA was made with a constant-region primer. A slightly modified ARM-PCR protocol with three nested multiplex PCR rounds produced these TCR beta libraries. In the first two PCR rounds, TRBV1-TRBV30 forward primers were paired with a C-beta reverse primer, and each round lasted 10 cycles. MiXCR, run by TCRdb on the multiplex PCR reads, gives a single entry per CDR3 protein. The repertoire holds 190,000 or so distinct CDR3 sequences, with 65% as singletons. Out of unsorted whole blood came the blood RNA, and germline DNA was extracted as well. Sample: peripheral blood. These receptor sequences come from a woman aged 55-70 years with primary liver carcinoma and hepatitis B virus infection.

The chain has TRBV28 and TRBJ2-1, with D unclear. Trimming took off 2 bases at V and 5 bases at J, with 16 bases between the two ends. In germline, CDR1 is MDHEN, CDR2 SYDVKM. CDR3 length: 16 amino acids. Here the CDR3 reads CASSLIVRRIDNEQFF. The CDR3 coding sequence is TGTGCCAGCAGTTTAATCGTACGCAGGATAGACAATGAGCAGTTCTTC.

Worth noting for this clonotype: This may arise from a read error, as a much more abundant clone is one base away. The chain joins TRBV6-1 to TRBJ1-1; TRBD1 aligns across 7 bases. The length of the CDR3 is 14 residues. Germline lookup yields CDR1 MNHNS and CDR2 SASEGT. CDR3 nucleotide sequence: TGTGCCAGCGAGGGGCAGGGGGTGAACTCTGAAGCTTTCTTT. This translates into CASEGQGVNSEAFF.

The V call is TRBV2, the J call TRBJ1-4; D ambiguous. The CDR3 consists of 13 residues. Germline CDR1 is SNHLY and CDR2 is FYNNEI. V lost 5 bases and J lost 8, with 12 bases in between. As DNA, the CDR3 is TGTGCCAGCAGTTTAGCGGGAGGGGAAAAACTGTTTTTT. Its protein is CASSLAGGEKLFF. Drawing the rest from reference TRBV2 and TRBJ1-4, the complete variable domain is EPEVTQTPSHQVTQMGQEVILRCVPISNHLYFYWYRQILGQKVEFLVSFYNNEISEKSEIFDDQFSVERPDGSNFTLKIRSTKLEDSAMYFCASSLAGGEKLFFGSGTQLSVL.

The chain uses TRBV30 and TRBJ2-7; D is undetermined. V was clipped by 2 bases and J by 1 base, with 9 bases between them. The CDR3 loop spans 13 amino acids. CDR1 is GTSNPN and CDR2 is SVGIG in the germline V gene (reference sequence). The CDR3 DNA is TGTGCCTGGAGTTCGACGAGGTCCTACGAGCAGTACTTC. This gives the protein CAWSSTRSYEQYF.

To note about this clonotype: One end of the junction is discordant with germline, which a read error may explain. The chain couples TRBV29-1 to TRBJ1-2, with D tentatively TRBD1 (6 bases). In germline, CDR1 is SQVTM, CDR2 ANQGSEA. The CDR3 spans 11 residues. The CDR3, as DNA: TGCAGCATTACGAAGGGGGACGGCTATACCTTC. Amino acid sequence: CSITKGDGYTF.

As regards this clonotype: Being one base from a much bigger clone, this may be a read error. V is TRBV7-9 and J is TRBJ2-2; D not resolved. The CDR3 has 12 residues. The germline gives CDR1 SEHNR, CDR2 FQNEAQ (reference sequence). As DNA, the CDR3 is TGTGCCAACAGCTTAGTTCCCGGGGAGCTGTTTTTT. It encodes CANSLVPGELFF.

This clonotype was found a few times. A junction end diverges from the germline sequence, so it may reflect a read error. The chain recombines TRBV11-2 with TRBJ2-7; 10 positions agree with TRBD2. Germline CDR1 and CDR2: SGHAT and FQNNGV. The CDR3 is made up of 15 amino acids. CDR3 sequence (DNA): TGTGTCAGCAGGGGGGGACTAGCGCGATTCAACGAGCAGTACTTC. This encodes CVSRGGLARFNEQYF.

Worth noting for this clonotype: This clone may be a read error of a much larger clone one base away. The chain has TRBV12-3 or TRBV12-4 and TRBJ2-7; tentatively, D is TRBD2 (5 bases). The CDR3 runs 12 residues. V dropped 7 bases and J dropped 7 bases, with 14 bases sitting between them. The CDR3: CASKVGEREQYF. In DNA, the CDR3 is TGTGCCAGCAAGGTGGGAGAAAGGGAGCAGTACTTC.

The count of this clonotype is one. Given a much more abundant clone one base away, this may be a read error. The V gene is TRBV5-5, the J gene TRBJ1-6; D gene uncertain. Trimming cost V 1 base and J 6 bases, with 14 bases left between them. This CDR3 spans 16 amino acids. The germline gives CDR1 SGHKS, CDR2 YYEKEE (reference sequence). The chain's CDR3 is CASSLRTENCNSPLHF. The CDR3 DNA reads as TGTGCCAGCAGCTTGAGGACGGAAAACTGTAATTCACCCCTCCACTTT. Supplemented by reference TRBV5-5 and TRBJ1-6, the full variable domain reads DAGVTQSPTHLIKTRGQQVTLRCSPISGHKSVSWYQQVLGQGPQFIFQYYEKEERGRGNFPDRFSARQFPNYSSELNVNALLLGDSALYLCASSLRTENCNSPLHFGNGTRLTVT.

About this clonotype itself: Germline and junction disagree at one end, which may indicate a read error. The genes are TRBV6-6 and TRBJ2-2; D may be TRBD1 (6 bases). This CDR3 is built from 16 residues. Germline V gives CDR1 MNHNY, CDR2 SVGAGI (reference sequence). CDR3: CASSQVRGEEVGELFF. Here the CDR3 DNA reads TGCGCCAGCAGCCAGGTCAGGGGCGAGGAGGTCGGGGAGCTGTTTTTT.

The gene calls are TRBV11-3 and TRBJ2-7, with a tentative D call TRBD2 (5 bases). The CDR3 is made up of 15 amino acids. The germline gives CDR1 SGHNT, CDR2 YENEEA. V lost 7 bases to trimming and J lost 5 bases, with 21 bases between them. In DNA, the CDR3 is TGTGCCAGCAACCCTATGGGCACGAGGGTCGACGAGCAGTACTTC. This translates into CASNPMGTRVDEQYF.

About this clonotype itself: One end of the junction is discordant with germline, which a read error may explain. This CDR3 reads CACSPGQANQPQHF. The CDR3 DNA is TGCGCCTGCAGCCCCGGACAGGCAAATCAGCCCCAGCATTTT. The gene calls are TRBV5-1 and TRBJ1-5; 7 bases align to TRBD1. Germline V gene sequence: CDR1 SGHRS, CDR2 YFSETQ. The CDR3 is 14 amino acids. Looking up the rest from reference TRBV5-1 and TRBJ1-5 gives the full variable domain: KAGVTQTPRYLIKTRGQQVTLSCSPISGHRSVSWYQQTPGQGLQFLFEYFSETQRNKGNFPGRFSGRQFSNSRSEMNVSTLELGDSALYLCACSPGQANQPQHFGDGTRLSIL.

This clonotype was found many times. This rearrangement joins TRBV4-1 to TRBJ1-1, with D possibly TRBD1 on 6 matching bases. Germline CDR1 is MGHRA and CDR2 is YSYEKL. V lost 0 bases and J 1 base, leaving 12 bases between the germline ends. The CDR3 is made up of 16 amino acids. The DNA of the CDR3 is TGCGCCAGCAGCCAAGATCGGTTACAGGGGAACACTGAAGCTTTCTTT. Residues: CASSQDRLQGNTEAFF.

Comments on this clonotype: A much larger clone lies a single base off, so this may be a read error. Since no conserved phenylalanine or tryptophan closes the CDR3, a read error is the likely cause. V and J are TRBV12-3 or TRBV12-4 and TRBJ2-5; D call uncertain. V lost 0 bases and J lost 1, with 6 bases in between. This CDR3 contains 14 residues. The CDR3 protein is CASSLAPSQETQYL. CDR3 sequence (DNA): TGTGCCAGCAGTTTAGCACCCTCCCAAGAGACCCAGTACTTA.

The chain recombines TRBV11-1 with TRBJ2-1; D assignment may be TRBD1 or TRBD2 (6 bases each). The CDR3 spans 14 residues. V lost 7 bases and J 0 bases, leaving 10 bases between the germline ends. Germline lookup yields CDR1 SGHAT and CDR2 FQDESV (reference sequence). The CDR3 is CASIGGCSYNEQFF. The CDR3 bases are TGTGCCAGCATAGGGGGGTGCTCCTACAATGAGCAGTTCTTC.

This clonotype was seen many times. This chain uses TRBV14 with TRBJ2-1; 11 bases align to TRBD1. Unmatched junction bases numbered 7, after V lost 4 bases and J lost 8 bases. Germline CDR1 is SGHDN and CDR2 is FVKESK. The CDR3 sequence is 15 residues long. DNA of the CDR3: TGTGCCAGCAGCCCCCGGGACAGGGGGAAGGATGAGCAGTTCTTC. Translated, it gives CASSPRDRGKDEQFF.

V gene TRBV5-1 combines with J gene TRBJ1-2; D is unresolved. This CDR3 is 12 amino acids long. Trimming stripped 4 bases from V and 8 bases from J, with 12 bases between. Per the germline V gene, CDR1 is SGHRS and CDR2 is YFSETQ. CDR3 sequence reads: CASSPNMEGYTF. In nucleotides, the CDR3 is TGCGCCAGCAGCCCCAACATGGAGGGCTACACCTTC.

The chain joins TRBV6-6 to TRBJ2-5; TRBD2 matches at 12 bases. J gave up 3 bases and V 10 bases, and 3 bases lay outside the gene matches. The V gene's germline CDR1 is MNHNY and CDR2 SVGAGI (reference sequence). The length of the CDR3 is 13 residues. This CDR3 is CATRTSGKETQYF. The CDR3 DNA reads as TGTGCCACCAGGACTAGCGGGAAAGAGACCCAGTACTTC.